This note documents a single T cell receptor beta chain sequence. Its antigen has not been determined. Base qualities are missing; no much larger clone stands one base away. The CDR3 regions of human TCRbeta chains were analyzed by immunosequencing. The original pipeline was this. Repertoire TCRs were matched against a reference library of SARS-CoV-2-specific TCRs generated with the MIRA antigen-specificity platform. Breadth was defined as the fraction of unique TCRs that were SARS-CoV-2-associated, and depth was defined as the fraction of total T cells that were SARS-CoV-2-associated. Using the MIRA data, each spike-specific TCR was assigned both to the spike region to which the TCR was reactive and to a CD4 or CD8 class. Log10-transformed breadth and depth values were compared by one-way ANOVA with Sidak's multiple comparisons tests. TCRdb holds this immuneACCESS table with in-frame rearrangements only. Some clones are missing; in checked studies, unresolved V genes explain under half, and the rest has no known cause. V and J calls and clone size follow that table, whereas D and trimming were derived from the DNA. The sample profile shows approximately 170,000 clones; approximately 94% of them were found once. The leading ten clones occupy approximately 4.8% of the sample.

Counted from cysteine to phenylalanine, this CDR3 has 15 amino acids. Of the read, only the CDR3 DNA is kept; its 45 bases are in frame from base 1. V loses 5 bases of germline sequence and J loses 2 bases, and the interval between the two ends is 10 bases. CDR1 and CDR2, looked up from the germline V gene, are MDHEN and SYDVKM. This specimen comes from a study of T cell responses to AZD1222 COVID-19 vaccine (dated by TCRdb to the early 2020s). In terms of the full investigation: TCR sequencing was performed for 230 to 250 trial participants, of whom 200 to 220 were given two doses of AZD1222 and some 25 were given two doses of MenACWY control vaccine. Trial participants were enrolled into age subgroups of 18-55, 56-69 and 70-plus years, which contained roughly 150, 30 and 60 TCR-sequenced participants, respectively.

This specimen's time point label, per the study, means: about 28 days (+/-7) after the second vaccine dose. AZD1222 recipients with second doses at about 4 weeks or about 12 weeks were pooled, because spike-specific TCR depth and breadth did not differ between schedules. The vaccinee samples were drawn from two UK trials, COV001 and COV002, one of which was a single-blind randomized controlled phase 2/3 trial testing AZD1222 (ChAdOx1 nCoV-19) in healthy adults. For TCRbeta chain sequencing, PBMC samples were collected from trial participants at day 0 and at day 28 after the second dose. Findings and caveats that apply to the study as a whole: Reportedly, close to half of the unique spike-specific TCRs recognized epitopes lying outside the regions that are mutated in the B.1.351 and B.1.1.7 variants. The 56-69-year group was small, and its depth increase did not reach significance, likely because of low power. Conclusions about previously exposed vaccinees are limited because only 5 or 6 AZD1222 recipients were SARS-CoV-2 seropositive at baseline. After two AZD1222 doses, spike-specific TCR breadth and depth were significantly higher than at day 0 and than in MenACWY recipients. Participants were mostly white British, with more females than males. The authors suggested clonal diversity may have been underestimated. CD4 TCRs associated with the vaccine covered the entire spike protein, and the dominant responses were in regions 160-218 and 743-854. Because no day 14 peak-response samples were available, the repertoires could be characterized only after the peak T cell response.

Sequencing was performed on peripheral blood, taken 28 days after the second AZD1222 dose. The TCR comes from an adult who received the AZD1222 COVID-19 vaccine. Recombination linked TRBV28 to TRBJ2-6; perhaps TRBD2 is the D gene, with 6 bases matching. The CDR3 protein: CASSNAGTGANVLTF. The nucleotides are TGTGCCAGCAGTAATGCGGGAACTGGGGCCAACGTCCTGACTTTC. Reference TRBV28 and TRBJ2-6 proteins supply the regions before and after the CDR3; the full variable domain is: DVKVTQSSRYLVKRTGEKVFLECVQDMDHENMFWYRQDPGLGLRLIYFSYDVKMKEKGDIPEGYSVSREKKERFSLILESASTNQTSMYLCASSNAGTGANVLTFGAGSRLTVL.